This T cell receptor beta chain was retrieved from a study of T cells expressing NK-cell markers. No DNA is given; TCRdb re-called the 5' RACE reads and lists each CDR3 protein once. The clone table shows 550,000 or so distinct CDR3 sequences, with the ten largest holding 3% to 4.5%. This TCR came from a man younger than 35 in good health. Material: blood T cells: a sorted CD56 or NKG2C T cell subset, CD4+ or CD8+ T cells, or bulk PBMC T cells (not recorded which).

This CDR3 is CSAMEGYNEQFF. The chain has TRBV20-1 and TRBJ2-1; the D call from TCRdb, TRBD2, cannot be confirmed without DNA. CDR1 DFQATT and CDR2 SNEGSKA come from the germline V gene (reference sequence). CDR3 length: 12 residues.